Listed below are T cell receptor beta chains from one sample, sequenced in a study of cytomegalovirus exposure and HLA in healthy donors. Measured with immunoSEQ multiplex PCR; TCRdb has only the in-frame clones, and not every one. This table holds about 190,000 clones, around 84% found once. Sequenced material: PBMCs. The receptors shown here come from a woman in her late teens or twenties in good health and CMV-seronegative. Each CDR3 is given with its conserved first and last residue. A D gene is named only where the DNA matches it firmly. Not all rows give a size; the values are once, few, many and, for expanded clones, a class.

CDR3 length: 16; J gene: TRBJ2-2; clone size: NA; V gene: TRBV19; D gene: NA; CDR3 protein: CASSNWGQGNTGELFF; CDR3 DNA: TGTGCCAGTAGTAACTGGGGGCAGGGGAACACCGGGGAGCTGTTTTTT
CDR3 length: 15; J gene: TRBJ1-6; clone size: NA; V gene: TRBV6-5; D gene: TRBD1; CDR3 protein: CASTQTGLSNSPLHF; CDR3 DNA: TGTGCCAGCACCCAGACAGGGTTAAGTAATTCACCCCTCCACTTT
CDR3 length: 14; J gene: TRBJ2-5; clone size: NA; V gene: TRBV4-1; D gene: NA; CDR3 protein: CASSRELAHETQYF; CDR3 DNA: TGCGCCAGCAGCCGAGAACTAGCACACGAGACCCAGTACTTC
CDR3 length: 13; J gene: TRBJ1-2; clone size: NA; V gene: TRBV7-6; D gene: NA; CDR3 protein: CASSPRETYGYTF; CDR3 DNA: TGTGCCAGCAGCCCACGGGAGACCTATGGCTACACCTTC
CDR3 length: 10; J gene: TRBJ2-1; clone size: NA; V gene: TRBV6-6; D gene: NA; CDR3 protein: CASSSGEQFF; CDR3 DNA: TGTGCCAGCAGTTCCGGGGAGCAGTTCTTC
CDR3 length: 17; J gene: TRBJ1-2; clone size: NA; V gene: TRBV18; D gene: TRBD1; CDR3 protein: CASSPPERQGGNYGYTF; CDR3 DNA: TGTGCCAGCTCACCACCGGAACGCCAGGGGGGCAACTATGGCTACACCTTC
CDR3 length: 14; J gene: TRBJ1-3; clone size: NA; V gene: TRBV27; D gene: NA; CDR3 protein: CASSLDYSGNTIYF; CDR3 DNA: TGTGCCAGCAGTTTGGACTACTCTGGAAACACCATATATTTT
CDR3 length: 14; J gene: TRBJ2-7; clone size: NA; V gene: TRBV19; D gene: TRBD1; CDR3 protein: CASSRRDRGAEQYF; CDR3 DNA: TGTGCCAGTAGTAGAAGGGACAGGGGTGCCGAGCAGTACTTC
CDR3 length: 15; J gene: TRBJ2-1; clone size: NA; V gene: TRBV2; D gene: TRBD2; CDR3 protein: CASDPHSGGWNEQFF; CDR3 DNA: TGTGCCAGCGATCCCCATAGCGGGGGATGGAATGAGCAGTTCTTC
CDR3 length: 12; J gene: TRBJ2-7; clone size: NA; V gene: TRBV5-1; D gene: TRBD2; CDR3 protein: CASSIGGNEQYF; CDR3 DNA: TGCGCCAGCAGTATCGGGGGGAACGAGCAGTACTTC
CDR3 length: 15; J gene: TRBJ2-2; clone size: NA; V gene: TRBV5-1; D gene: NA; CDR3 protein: CASAQGSPENGELFF; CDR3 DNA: TGCGCCAGCGCCCAAGGGAGCCCTGAGAACGGGGAGCTGTTTTTT
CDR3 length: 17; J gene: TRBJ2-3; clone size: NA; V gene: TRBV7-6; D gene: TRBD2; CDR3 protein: CASSLRAGGGSTDTQYF; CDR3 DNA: TGTGCCAGCAGCTTAAGGGCGGGAGGTGGGAGCACAGATACGCAGTATTTT
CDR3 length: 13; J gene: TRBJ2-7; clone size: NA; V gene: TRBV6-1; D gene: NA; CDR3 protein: CASSADTYYEQYF; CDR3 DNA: TGTGCCAGCAGTGCTGACACTTACTACGAGCAGTACTTC
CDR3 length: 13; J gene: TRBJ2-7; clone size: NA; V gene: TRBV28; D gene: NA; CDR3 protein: CASSSEATYEQYF; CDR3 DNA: TGTGCCAGCAGTTCTGAAGCGACCTACGAGCAGTACTTC
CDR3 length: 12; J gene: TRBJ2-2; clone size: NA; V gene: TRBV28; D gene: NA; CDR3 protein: CASRGGPGELFF; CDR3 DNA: TGTGCCAGCAGGGGGGGGCCCGGGGAGCTGTTTTTT
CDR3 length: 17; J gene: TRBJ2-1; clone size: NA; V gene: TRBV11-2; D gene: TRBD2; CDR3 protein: CASSPRVAGLLYNEQFF; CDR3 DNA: TGTGCCAGCAGCCCCCGAGTAGCGGGACTTTTATACAATGAGCAGTTCTTC
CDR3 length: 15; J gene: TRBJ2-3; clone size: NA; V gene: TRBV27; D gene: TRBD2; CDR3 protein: CASSPLAGASDTQYF; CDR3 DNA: TGTGCCAGCAGTCCACTAGCGGGGGCCTCGGATACGCAGTATTTT
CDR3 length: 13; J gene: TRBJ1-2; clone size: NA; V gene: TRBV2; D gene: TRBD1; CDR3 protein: CASRPGQDYGYTF; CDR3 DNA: TGTGCCAGCAGACCGGGACAGGACTATGGCTACACCTTC
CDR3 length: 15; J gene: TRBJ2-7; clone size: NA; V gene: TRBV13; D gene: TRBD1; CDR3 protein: CASSTHRGVGSEQYF; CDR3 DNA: TGTGCCAGCAGCACCCACAGGGGTGTAGGGTCCGAGCAGTACTTC
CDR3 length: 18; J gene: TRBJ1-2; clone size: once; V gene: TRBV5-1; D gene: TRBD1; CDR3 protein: CASSSDPGTGMGLGGYTF; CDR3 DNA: TGCGCCAGCAGCTCCGATCCCGGGACAGGGATGGGCCTGGGGGGCTACACCTTC
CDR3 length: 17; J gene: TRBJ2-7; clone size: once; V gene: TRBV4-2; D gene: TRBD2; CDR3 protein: CASSPSQGSGRAVEQYF; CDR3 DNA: TGTGCCAGCAGCCCCAGCCAGGGGAGCGGGAGGGCCGTCGAGCAGTACTTC
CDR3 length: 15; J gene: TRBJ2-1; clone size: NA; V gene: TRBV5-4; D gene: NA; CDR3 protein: CASSLARQGQGNQFF; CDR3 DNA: TGTGCCAGCAGCTTGGCCCGTCAGGGTCAGGGGAATCAGTTCTTC
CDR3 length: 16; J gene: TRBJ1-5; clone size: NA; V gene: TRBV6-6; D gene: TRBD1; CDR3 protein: CASSYSGQGTNQPQHF; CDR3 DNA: TGTGCCAGCAGTTACTCGGGACAGGGAACCAATCAGCCCCAGCATTTT
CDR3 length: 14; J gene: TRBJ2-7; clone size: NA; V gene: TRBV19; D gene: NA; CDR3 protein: CASSIAQGTYEQYF; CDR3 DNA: TGTGCCAGTAGTATAGCGCAGGGGACCTACGAGCAGTACTTC
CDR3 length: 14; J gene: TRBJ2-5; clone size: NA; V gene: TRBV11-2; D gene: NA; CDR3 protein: CASSLSPRRETQYF; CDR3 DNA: TGTGCCAGCAGCTTATCACCCAGGAGGGAGACCCAGTACTTC
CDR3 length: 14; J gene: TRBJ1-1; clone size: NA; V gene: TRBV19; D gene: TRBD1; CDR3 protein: CASTRDSPNTEAFF; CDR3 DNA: TGTGCCAGTACCAGGGACAGCCCGAACACTGAAGCTTTCTTT
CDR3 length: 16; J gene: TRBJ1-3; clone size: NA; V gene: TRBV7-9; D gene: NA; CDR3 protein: CASSLSTGLSGNTIYF; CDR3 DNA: TGTGCCAGCAGCTTAAGTACAGGCCTCTCTGGAAACACCATATATTTT
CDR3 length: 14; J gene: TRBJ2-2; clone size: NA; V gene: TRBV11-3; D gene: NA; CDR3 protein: CASSGRVNTGELFF; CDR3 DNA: TGTGCCAGCAGCGGTAGAGTCAACACCGGGGAGCTGTTTTTT
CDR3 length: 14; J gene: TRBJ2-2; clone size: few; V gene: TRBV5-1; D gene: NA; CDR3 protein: CASHTGWDTGELFF; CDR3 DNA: TGCGCCAGCCACACAGGGTGGGACACCGGGGAGCTGTTTTTT
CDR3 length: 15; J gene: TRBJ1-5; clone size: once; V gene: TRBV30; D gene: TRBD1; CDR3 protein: CAWNSQGAGNQPQHF; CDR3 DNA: TGTGCCTGGAATTCCCAGGGGGCGGGCAATCAGCCCCAGCATTTT
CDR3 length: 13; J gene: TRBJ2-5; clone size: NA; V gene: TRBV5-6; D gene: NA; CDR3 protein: CASRRGYQETQYF; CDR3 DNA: TGTGCCAGCAGGAGGGGGTACCAAGAGACCCAGTACTTC
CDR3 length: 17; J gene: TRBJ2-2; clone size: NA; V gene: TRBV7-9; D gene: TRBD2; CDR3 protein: CASSLAVAGDLTGELFF; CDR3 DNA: TGTGCCAGCAGCTTAGCAGTAGCGGGGGACCTCACCGGGGAGCTGTTTTTT
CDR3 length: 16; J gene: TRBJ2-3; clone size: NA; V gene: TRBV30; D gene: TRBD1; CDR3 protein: CAWTRTGGTSTDTQYF; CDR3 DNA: TGTGCCTGGACCCGGACAGGGGGTACTAGCACAGATACGCAGTATTTT
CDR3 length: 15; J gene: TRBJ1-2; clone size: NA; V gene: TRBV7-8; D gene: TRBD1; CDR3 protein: CASSLAGQGSYGYTF; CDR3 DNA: TGTGCCAGCAGCTTAGCAGGACAGGGCTCGTATGGCTACACCTTC
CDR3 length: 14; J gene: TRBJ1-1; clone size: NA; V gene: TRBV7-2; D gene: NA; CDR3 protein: CASSLVTGSTEAFF; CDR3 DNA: TGTGCCAGCAGCTTAGTCACAGGGTCAACTGAAGCTTTCTTT
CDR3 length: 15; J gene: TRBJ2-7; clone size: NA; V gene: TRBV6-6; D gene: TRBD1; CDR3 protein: CASSYSTGMQIEQYF; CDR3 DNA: TGTGCCAGCAGTTACTCGACAGGGATGCAGATCGAGCAGTACTTC
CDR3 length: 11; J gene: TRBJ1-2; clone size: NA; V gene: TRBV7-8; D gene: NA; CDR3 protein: CASSQRRGYTF; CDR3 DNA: TGTGCCAGCAGCCAGCGTAGAGGCTACACCTTC
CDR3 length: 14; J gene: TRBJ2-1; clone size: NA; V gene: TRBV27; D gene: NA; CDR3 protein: CASSFDRSYNEQFF; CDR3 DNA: TGTGCCAGCAGTTTCGACAGGTCCTACAATGAGCAGTTCTTC
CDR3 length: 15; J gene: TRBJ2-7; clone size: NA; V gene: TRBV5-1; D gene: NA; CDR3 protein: CASSLVPGKGYEQYF; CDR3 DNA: TGCGCCAGCAGCTTGGTGCCAGGGAAGGGTTACGAGCAGTACTTC
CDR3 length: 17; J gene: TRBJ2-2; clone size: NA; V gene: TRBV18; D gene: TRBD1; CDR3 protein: CATSGTVNSANTGELFF; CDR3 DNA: TGTGCCACCTCCGGGACAGTCAATTCCGCGAACACCGGGGAGCTGTTTTTT
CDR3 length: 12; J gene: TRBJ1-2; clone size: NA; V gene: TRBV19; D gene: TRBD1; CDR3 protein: CASTHRGYGYTF; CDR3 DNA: TGTGCCAGTACCCACAGGGGCTATGGCTACACCTTC
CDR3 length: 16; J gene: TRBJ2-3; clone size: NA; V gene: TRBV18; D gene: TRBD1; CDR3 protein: CASSPQRDRGTDTQYF; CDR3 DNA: TGTGCCAGCTCACCCCAGAGGGACAGGGGAACAGATACGCAGTATTTT
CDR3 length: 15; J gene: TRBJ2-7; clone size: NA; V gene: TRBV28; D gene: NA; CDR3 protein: CASSLRGITSYEQYF; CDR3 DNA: TGTGCCAGCAGTTTACGGGGGATTACCTCCTACGAGCAGTACTTC